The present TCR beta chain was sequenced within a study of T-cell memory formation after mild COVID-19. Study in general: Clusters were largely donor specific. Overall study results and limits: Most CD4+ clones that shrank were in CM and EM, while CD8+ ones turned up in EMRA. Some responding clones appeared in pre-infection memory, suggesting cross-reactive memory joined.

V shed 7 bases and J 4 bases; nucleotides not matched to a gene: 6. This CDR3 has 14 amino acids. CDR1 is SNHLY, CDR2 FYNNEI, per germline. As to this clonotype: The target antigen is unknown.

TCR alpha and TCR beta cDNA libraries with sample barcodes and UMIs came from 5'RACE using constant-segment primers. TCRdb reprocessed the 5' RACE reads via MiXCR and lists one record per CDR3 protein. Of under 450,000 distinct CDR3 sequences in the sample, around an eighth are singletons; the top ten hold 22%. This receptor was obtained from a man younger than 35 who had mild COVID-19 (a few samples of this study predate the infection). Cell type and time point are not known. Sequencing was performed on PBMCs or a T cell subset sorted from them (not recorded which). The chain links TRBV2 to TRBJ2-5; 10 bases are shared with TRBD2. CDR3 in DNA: TGTGCCAGCACAAGCGGGGGGGCTGGAGAGACCCAGTACTTC. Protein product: CASTSGGAGETQYF. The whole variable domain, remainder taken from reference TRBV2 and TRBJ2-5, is EPEVTQTPSHQVTQMGQEVILRCVPISNHLYFYWYRQILGQKVEFLVSFYNNEISEKSEIFDDQFSVERPDGSNFTLKIRSTKLEDSAMYFCASTSGGAGETQYFGPGTRLLVL.